The rows below give T cell receptor beta chains drawn from one sample of a study of blood T cell repertoires in COVID-19. Assay used: immunoSEQ multiplex PCR; TCRdb lists only in-frame clones, some missing. The repertoire includes some 170,000 clones, over 90% of them detected once, and just under 2% sits in the top ten. Sequenced material: peripheral blood. Receptors were obtained from a woman aged 55 to 70 with COVID-19, enrolled during active disease. Both conserved end residues are part of each CDR3. D genes are given only for firm matches. Not all rows give a size; the values are once, few, many and, for expanded clones, a class.

D	length	V	J	size	CDR3	DNA
-	16	TRBV24-1	TRBJ2-3	-	CATSDRAGAPTDTQYF	TGTGCCACCAGTGATCGGGCGGGGGCGCCGACAGATACGCAGTATTTT
TRBD1	18	TRBV4-1	TRBJ1-4	-	CASSQPDRSYSTNEKLFF	TGCGCCAGCAGCCAGCCGGACAGGTCTTACTCAACTAATGAAAAACTGTTTTTT
TRBD1	14	TRBV5-6	TRBJ1-2	-	CASSLAGGSFGYTF	TGTGCCAGCAGCTTGGCAGGGGGGTCTTTTGGCTACACCTTC
TRBD1	15	TRBV5-1	TRBJ1-6	-	CASSTGQALNSPLHF	TGCGCCAGCAGCACGGGACAGGCCCTTAATTCACCCCTCCACTTT
TRBD1	15	TRBV4-1	TRBJ1-2	-	CASSPGQGARGGYTF	TGCGCCAGCAGCCCGGGACAGGGGGCAAGAGGGGGCTACACCTTC
-	13	TRBV11-3	TRBJ1-1	-	CASSRERGGEAFF	TGTGCCAGCAGCAGGGAGCGGGGGGGCGAAGCTTTCTTT
TRBD1	13	TRBV5-1	TRBJ2-7	-	CASSLTGGYEQYF	TGCGCCAGCAGCTTGACAGGGGGCTACGAGCAGTACTTC
-	13	TRBV3-1/TRBV3-2	TRBJ2-7	-	CASNQKGGYEQYF	TGTGCCAGCAACCAGAAGGGGGGGTACGAGCAGTACTTC
-	14	TRBV10-2	TRBJ1-1	-	CASSVKRRSTEAFF	TGCGCCAGCAGTGTTAAGAGGCGATCGACTGAAGCTTTCTTT
-	14	TRBV6-2/TRBV6-3	TRBJ1-5	-	CASSFLYSNQPQHF	TGTGCCAGCAGTTTTCTCTATAGCAATCAGCCCCAGCATTTT
-	14	TRBV5-5	TRBJ1-1	-	CASRLDRGNTEAFF	TGTGCCAGCAGGCTGGACAGAGGGAACACTGAAGCTTTCTTT
-	17	TRBV7-8	TRBJ1-6	-	CASSFGGGAGSNSPLHF	TGTGCCAGCAGCTTCGGGGGTGGAGCAGGGAGTAATTCACCCCTCCACTTT
TRBD1	15	TRBV2	TRBJ2-3	-	CAIGSGTGATDTQYF	TGTGCCATCGGTTCCGGGACAGGGGCCACAGATACGCAGTATTTT
-	12	TRBV20-1	TRBJ2-3	-	CSASPYTDTQYF	TGCAGTGCTAGTCCCTACACAGATACGCAGTATTTT
-	14	TRBV5-1	TRBJ1-6	-	CASSLSGGNSPLHF	TGCGCCAGCAGCTTGTCAGGAGGGAATTCACCCCTCCACTTT
TRBD1	15	TRBV19	TRBJ1-1	-	CASRDRNRPNTEAFF	TGTGCCAGCCGGGACAGAAATAGACCGAACACTGAAGCTTTCTTT
TRBD2	14	TRBV7-9	TRBJ2-2	few	CASSLLAGTGELFF	TGTGCCAGCAGCTTGCTAGCGGGAACCGGGGAGCTGTTTTTT
TRBD1	17	TRBV9	TRBJ1-2	-	CASSGGDRGGLAYGYTF	TGTGCCAGCAGTGGAGGGGACAGGGGAGGTTTAGCCTATGGCTACACCTTC
-	12	TRBV6-5	TRBJ2-2	-	CASRGNTGELFF	TGTGCCTCCCGGGGGAACACCGGGGAGCTGTTTTTT
-	16	TRBV19	TRBJ1-2	-	CASSIPGGVLLGGYTF	TGTGCCAGTAGTATCCCCGGCGGGGTATTATTGGGGGGCTACACCTTC
TRBD2	16	TRBV6-2/TRBV6-3	TRBJ2-3	-	CASSYLAGRGTDTQYF	TGTGCCAGCAGTTACTTAGCGGGGAGGGGCACAGATACGCAGTATTTT
TRBD1	14	TRBV7-8	TRBJ1-6	-	CASSSGTGVSPLHF	TGTGCCAGCAGCTCCGGGACAGGGGTCTCACCCCTCCACTTT
-	13	TRBV9	TRBJ1-1	-	CASSVGSDTEAFF	TGTGCCAGCAGCGTAGGGAGTGATACTGAAGCTTTCTTT
-	13	TRBV19	TRBJ1-5	-	CATSRGNNQPQHF	TGTGCCACCAGTCGGGGGAACAATCAGCCCCAGCATTTT
TRBD2	15	TRBV7-2	TRBJ2-3	-	CASRWTSGAGDTQYF	TGTGCCAGCAGGTGGACTAGCGGGGCCGGGGATACGCAGTATTTT
-	15	TRBV7-9	TRBJ1-5	-	CASSFAGTSNQPQHF	TGTGCCAGCAGCTTTGCGGGAACGAGCAATCAGCCCCAGCATTTT
TRBD1	19	TRBV4-2	TRBJ1-2	-	CASSQGTGQAIDYNYGYTF	TGTGCCAGCAGCCAAGGGACTGGACAGGCCATAGACTATAACTATGGCTACACCTTC
TRBD1	14	TRBV27	TRBJ1-1	-	CASIQQGMNTEAFF	TGTGCCAGCATCCAACAGGGGATGAACACTGAAGCTTTCTTT
TRBD1	20	TRBV7-9	TRBJ1-1	-	CASSMDRGQGEGMLYTEAFF	TGTGCCAGCAGCATGGACAGGGGGCAGGGGGAAGGAATGTTGTACACTGAAGCTTTCTTT
-	16	TRBV6-5	TRBJ1-2	-	CASSYSNPLWQDGYTF	TGTGCCAGCAGTTACTCAAATCCCCTTTGGCAGGATGGCTACACCTTC
TRBD1	11	TRBV12-3/TRBV12-4	TRBJ2-7	once	CASRGQYEQYF	TGTGCCAGCCGGGGACAGTACGAGCAGTACTTC
-	13	TRBV19	TRBJ2-2	-	CASSIVRRGELFF	TGTGCCAGTAGTATAGTCAGGAGGGGGGAGCTGTTTTTT
TRBD1	14	TRBV6-5	TRBJ1-5	-	CASSRDSVNQPQHF	TGTGCCAGCAGCCGGGACAGCGTCAATCAGCCCCAGCATTTT
-	13	TRBV6-5	TRBJ1-5	-	CASSSGHDQPQHF	TGTGCCAGCAGCTCGGGACATGATCAGCCCCAGCATTTT
-	12	TRBV19	TRBJ2-6	-	CASSNGGQVLTF	TGTGCCAGTAGTAACGGGGGACAGGTCCTGACTTTC
-	13	TRBV30	TRBJ1-2	-	CAWKGHTNYGYTF	TGTGCCTGGAAGGGACACACTAACTATGGCTACACCTTC
-	16	TRBV18	TRBJ2-3	-	CASSADPPTSTDTQYF	TGTGCCAGCTCAGCCGACCCGCCGACTAGCACAGATACGCAGTATTTT
-	13	TRBV27	TRBJ1-1	-	CASSITWRGVTFF	TGTGCCAGCAGTATCACATGGAGGGGAGTAACTTTCTTT
-	13	TRBV13	TRBJ2-3	once	CASSLPSTDTQYF	TGTGCCAGCAGCCTCCCGAGCACAGATACGCAGTATTTT
TRBD1	15	TRBV5-1	TRBJ1-2	-	CASSPPSDRVGGYTF	TGCGCCAGCAGCCCACCCTCGGACAGGGTGGGTGGCTACACCTTC